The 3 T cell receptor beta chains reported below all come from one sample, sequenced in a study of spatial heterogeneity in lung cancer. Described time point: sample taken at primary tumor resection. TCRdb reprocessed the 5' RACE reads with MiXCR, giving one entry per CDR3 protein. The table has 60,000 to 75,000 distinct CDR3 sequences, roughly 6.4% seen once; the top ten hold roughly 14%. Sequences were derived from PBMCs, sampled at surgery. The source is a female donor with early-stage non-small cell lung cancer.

In nucleotides, the CDR3 is TGCGCCAGCAGCTGGACAGCTAAGAATGAAAAACTGTTTTTT. Encoded protein: CASSWTAKNEKLFF. The chain couples TRBV4-1 to TRBJ1-4; D possibly corresponds to TRBD1 (6 bases). The germline V and J ends were trimmed by 5 bases and 5 bases, with 12 bases remaining between them. Germline V gene lookup returns CDR1 MGHRA and CDR2 YSYEKL. CDR3 size: 14 residues.

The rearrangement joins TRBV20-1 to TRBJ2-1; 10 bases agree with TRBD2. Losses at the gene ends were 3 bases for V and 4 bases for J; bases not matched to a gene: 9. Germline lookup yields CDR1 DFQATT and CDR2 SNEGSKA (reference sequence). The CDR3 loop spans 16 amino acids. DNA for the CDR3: TGCAGTGCTAGGAAGGAAGCGGGAGGGCGGTACAATGAGCAGTTCTTC. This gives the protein CSARKEAGGRYNEQFF.

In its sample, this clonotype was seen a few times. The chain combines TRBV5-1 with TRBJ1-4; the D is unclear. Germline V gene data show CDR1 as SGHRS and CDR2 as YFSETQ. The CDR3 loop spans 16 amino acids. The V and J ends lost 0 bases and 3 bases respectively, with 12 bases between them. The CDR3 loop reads CASSLGPAAANEKLFF. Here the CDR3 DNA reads TGCGCCAGCAGCTTGGGCCCGGCCGCGGCTAATGAAAAACTGTTTTTT.